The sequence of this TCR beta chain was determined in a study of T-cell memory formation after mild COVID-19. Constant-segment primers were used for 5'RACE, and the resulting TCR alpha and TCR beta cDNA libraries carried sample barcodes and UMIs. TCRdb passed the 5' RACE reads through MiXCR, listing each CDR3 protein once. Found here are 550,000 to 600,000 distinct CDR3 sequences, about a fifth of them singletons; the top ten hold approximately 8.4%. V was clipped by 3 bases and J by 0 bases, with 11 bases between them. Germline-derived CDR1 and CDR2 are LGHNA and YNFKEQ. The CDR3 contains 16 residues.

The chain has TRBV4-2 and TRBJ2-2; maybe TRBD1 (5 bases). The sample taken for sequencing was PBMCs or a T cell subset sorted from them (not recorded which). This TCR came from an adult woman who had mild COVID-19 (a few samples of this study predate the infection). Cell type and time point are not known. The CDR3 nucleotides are TGTGCCAGCAGCCACGATCAGGGTACGAACACCGGGGAGCTGTTTTTT. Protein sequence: CASSHDQGTNTGELFF.